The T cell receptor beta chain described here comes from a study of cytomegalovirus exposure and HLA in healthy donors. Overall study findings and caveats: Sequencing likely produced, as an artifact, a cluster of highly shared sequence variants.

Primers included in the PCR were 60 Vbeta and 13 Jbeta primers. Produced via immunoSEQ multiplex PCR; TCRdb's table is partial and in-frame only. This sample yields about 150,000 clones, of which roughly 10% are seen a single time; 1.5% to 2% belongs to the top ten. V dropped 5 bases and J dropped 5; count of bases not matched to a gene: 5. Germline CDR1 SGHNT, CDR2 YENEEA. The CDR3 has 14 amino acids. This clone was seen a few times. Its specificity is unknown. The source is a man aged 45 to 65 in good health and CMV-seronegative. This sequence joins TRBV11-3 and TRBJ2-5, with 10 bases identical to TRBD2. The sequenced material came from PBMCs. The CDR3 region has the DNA TGTGCCAGCAGCCTCACGACTAGCGGGGAGACCCAGTACTTC. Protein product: CASSLTTSGETQYF.